Presented here are 18 T cell receptor beta chains from one specimen sequenced in a study of T-cell reconstitution after alpha-beta-depleted transplantation in children. Unique molecular identifiers were incorporated into the prepared TCRbeta library. TCRdb reanalysed the PCR reads using MiXCR and keeps one entry per CDR3 protein. There are about 270,000 distinct CDR3 sequences in the sample; roughly 9.5% occur only once, and 9.5% to 13% lies in the top ten. The sequencing used PBMCs from the stem cell graft donor, collected from the stem cell graft. The receptors stem from a human donor who donated a stem cell graft to a child with SCID.

In its sample, this clonotype was seen a few times. The rearrangement uses TRBV15 and TRBJ1-1, with 9 positions matching TRBD1. Trimming at V came to 2 bases and at J to 5 bases, leaving 6 bases not matched to a gene. The germline V gene encodes CDR1 LNHNV and CDR2 YYDKDF (reference sequence). The CDR3 length is 15 residues. The CDR3 region has the DNA TGTGCCACCAGCAGACTGAGACAGGGGGTAACTGAAGCTTTCTTT. Protein sequence: CATSRLRQGVTEAFF.

The V and J genes are TRBV5-1 and TRBJ1-1; D gene ambiguous. This CDR3 has 15 residues. Looked up from germline, CDR1 is SGHRS and CDR2 is YFSETQ. Trimming stripped 4 bases from V and 3 bases from J, with 16 bases between. CDR3 DNA sequence: TGCGCCAGCAGCCCGATCGCTTCTTACCACACTGAAGCTTTCTTT. Translated: CASSPIASYHTEAFF.

This clonotype appeared a few times. The chain recombines TRBV10-3 with TRBJ2-7, with 9 bases matching TRBD1. The CDR3 totals 13 residues. CDR1 ENHRY and CDR2 SYGVKD come from the germline V gene. J lost 7 bases, V lost 6 bases, and 7 bases had no gene match. The chain's CDR3 is CAISRDREWEQYF. The CDR3 nucleotides read TGTGCCATCAGCCGGGACAGGGAGTGGGAGCAGTACTTC.

The sample holds many counts of this clonotype. The rearrangement uses TRBV6-5 and TRBJ1-1, with a weak D call TRBD1 (5 bases). Germline V gene lookup returns CDR1 MNHEY and CDR2 SVGAGI. The CDR3 is made up of 15 amino acids. The V gene lost 3 bases and the J gene lost 4 bases, with 15 bases spanning the gap. CDR3 sequence reads: CASSYWGEIGTEAFF. The CDR3 DNA is TGTGCCAGCAGTTATTGGGGGGAGATTGGCACTGAAGCTTTCTTT.

This clonotype occurred a few times. The V and J genes are TRBV29-1 and TRBJ2-6; no clear D. The germline V gene has CDR1 SQVTM and CDR2 ANQGSEA. The CDR3 is made up of 14 amino acids. Trimming removed 6 bases at V and 0 bases at J, with 9 bases between. The CDR3 loop is CSVGRSSGANVLTF. CDR3 nucleotides: TGCAGCGTCGGCCGTAGCTCTGGGGCCAACGTCCTGACTTTC.

This clonotype has a handful of counts. The chain combines TRBV29-1 with TRBJ2-7, with TRBD1 matching 8 bases. The CDR3 has 12 amino acids. CDR1 is SQVTM and CDR2 is ANQGSEA in the germline V gene. J gave up 6 bases and V 4 bases, and 5 bases lay outside the gene matches. DNA of the CDR3: TGCAGCGTTGGCTCAGGGGGCGGCGAGCAGTACTTC. It is translated as CSVGSGGGEQYF.

This clonotype occurred many times. V gene TRBV29-1 combines with J gene TRBJ2-1; 10 bases map to TRBD1. This CDR3 comprises 13 residues. Unmatched junction bases numbered 5, after V lost 4 bases and J lost 8 bases. Germline V gives CDR1 SQVTM, CDR2 ANQGSEA. The CDR3 DNA follows: TGCAGCGTTGGGGACAGGGGCAAGGATGAGCAGTTCTTC. Amino acid sequence: CSVGDRGKDEQFF.

This clonotype has more than one count but fewer than ten. The rearrangement uses TRBV20-1 and TRBJ1-2; D not certain. The germline gives CDR1 DFQATT, CDR2 SNEGSKA (reference sequence). Trimming pared 3 bases from V and 4 bases from J, leaving 12 bases between. The CDR3 is made up of 13 amino acids. The CDR3: CSASGAGGYGYTF. The CDR3 DNA reads TGCAGTGCTAGTGGAGCAGGCGGCTATGGCTACACCTTC.

This chain uses TRBV18 with TRBJ1-1, with a tentative D call TRBD1 (5 bases). Trimming removed 5 bases at V and 5 bases at J, with 21 bases between. Germline-derived CDR1 and CDR2 are KGHSH and LQKENI. This CDR3 spans 16 amino acids. CDR3 DNA: TGTGCCAGCTCAACCCTTCAGCCAGGCGGGGGGACTGAAGCTTTCTTT. It specifies CASSTLQPGGGTEAFF.

V gene TRBV5-1 combines with J gene TRBJ2-7; D call uncertain. Trimming took off 7 bases at V and 0 bases at J, with 11 bases between the two ends. Germline V CDR1 and CDR2: SGHRS, YFSETQ. The CDR3 covers 13 residues. The DNA of the CDR3 is TGCGCCAGCCAAACCTCCCCCTCCTACGAGCAGTACTTC. It encodes CASQTSPSYEQYF.

This clonotype was observed a handful of times. This sequence joins TRBV5-1 and TRBJ2-2; possibly TRBD1 for D (6 bases). Germline loops: CDR1 SGHRS, CDR2 YFSETQ. Deletions cut 7 bases from V and 1 base from J, with 11 bases between. The CDR3 covers 14 residues. CDR3 in amino acids: CASQWTENTGELFF. The CDR3 DNA reads TGCGCCAGCCAATGGACAGAGAACACCGGGGAGCTGTTTTTT.

This clonotype has a handful of counts. This chain links TRBV12-3 or TRBV12-4 with TRBJ2-3; TRBD2 might be the D (5 bases). V dropped 2 bases and J dropped 15 bases, with 15 bases sitting between them. The CDR3 contains 12 residues. The CDR3 DNA reads TGTGCCAGCAGTTTACTAGCTACCCGGGCTTATTTT. It yields the protein CASSLLATRAYF.

This clonotype has at least ten counts. The chain joins TRBV29-1 to TRBJ2-5; D gene unclear. The CDR3 has 12 amino acids. Per the germline V gene, CDR1 is SQVTM and CDR2 is ANQGSEA. V gave up 4 bases and J gave up 2 bases, with 8 bases separating them. The CDR3 sequence is CSVVKLQETQYF. The CDR3 DNA reads TGCAGCGTTGTAAAACTTCAAGAGACCCAGTACTTC.

A few counts support this clonotype. The rearrangement uses TRBV6-2 or TRBV6-3 and TRBJ1-3; D is uncertain. The CDR3 is made up of 20 amino acids. Trimming removed 6 bases from V and 0 bases from J, with 27 bases in between. Germline V lookup: CDR1 MNHEY, CDR2 SVGEGT. The CDR3 region is CASRLNDGRTKRLSGNTIYF. CDR3 bases: TGTGCCAGCAGACTCAATGACGGACGGACCAAAAGACTCTCTGGAAACACCATATATTTT.

The V and J genes are TRBV5-1 and TRBJ2-7; D possibly corresponds to TRBD1 (5 bases). Trimming pared 4 bases from V and 0 bases from J, leaving 14 bases between. The CDR3 is 15 amino acids. The germline gives CDR1 SGHRS, CDR2 YFSETQ. CDR3 in DNA: TGCGCCAGCAGCCCTTCACCACAGGACTCCTACGAGCAGTACTTC. Translating it yields CASSPSPQDSYEQYF.

This clonotype was observed a handful of times. The genes are TRBV6-5 and TRBJ2-7, with unresolved D. The CDR3 sequence is 16 residues long. Germline values: CDR1 MNHEY, CDR2 SVGAGI. V was shortened by 0 bases and J by 1 base, with 13 bases between the two germline ends. CDR3 DNA: TGTGCCAGCAGTTACTCGACGAATTCCGCATCCTACGAGCAGTACTTC. Protein sequence: CASSYSTNSASYEQYF.

This clonotype was detected only a few times. The gene calls are TRBV7-9 and TRBJ1-2; D remains unclear. Germline assignment: CDR1 SEHNR and CDR2 FQNEAQ (reference sequence). V was shortened by 5 bases and J by 4 bases, with 17 bases between the two germline ends. The CDR3 contains 15 residues. CDR3 DNA sequence: TGTGCCAGCAGCATCGGATTCAGTACTTCCTATGGCTACACCTTC. This codes for CASSIGFSTSYGYTF.

This clonotype showed up just a few times. J is TRBJ2-5 and V is TRBV12-3 or TRBV12-4; no clear D. The CDR3 extends over 12 amino acids. Trimming left V 4 bases short and J 4 bases short, with 7 bases between. CDR3 in amino acids: CASSYRIETQYF. The CDR3 bases are TGTGCCAGCAGTTACCGAATAGAGACCCAGTACTTC.